A single sample is the source of the 2 T cell receptor beta chains below, sequenced in a study of blood T cell repertoires in COVID-19. Data came from immunoSEQ multiplex PCR; TCRdb stores just in-frame clones and leaves some out. The sample has roughly 180,000 clones; approximately 86% are singletons. The sample consisted of peripheral blood. The source of these receptors is a man between 60 and 75 years old who had recovered from COVID-19.

The chain recombines TRBV19 with TRBJ1-2; perhaps TRBD1 as D (5 bases). This CDR3 comprises 18 residues. Germline V gene data show CDR1 as LNHDA and CDR2 as SQIVND (reference sequence). V lost 4 bases, J lost 4 bases, and 25 bases lay in between. The CDR3, as DNA: TGTGCCAGTAGTACCCTCCAGGGTGTCTTTAAAAGTGGCTATGGCTACACCTTC. This gives the protein CASSTLQGVFKSGYGYTF. The entire variable domain, with the rest obtained from reference TRBV19 and TRBJ1-2, is as follows: DGGITQSPKYLFRKEGQNVTLSCEQNLNHDAMYWYRQDPGQGLRLIYYSQIVNDFQKGDIAEGYSVSREKKESFPLTVTSAQKNPTAFYLCASSTLQGVFKSGYGYTFGSGTRLTVV.

This clone has just one count. The rearrangement links TRBV30 to TRBJ1-1; 7 positions agree with TRBD1. Losses at the gene ends were 2 bases for V and 8 bases for J; bases not matched to a gene: 8. Germline CDR1 reads GTSNPN; CDR2 reads SVGIG (reference sequence). The CDR3 sequence is 13 residues long. The CDR3 region is CAWSTDRDNEAFF. CDR3 coding DNA: TGTGCCTGGAGTACAGACAGGGATAACGAAGCTTTCTTT.